The 14 T cell receptor beta chains in this list originate from one sample, sequenced in a study of read filtering for tumor transcriptome and immune sequencing. This library used roughly 0.4 ug RNA and molecular barcoded adaptors spanning alpha/delta and beta/gamma chains. TCRdb processed the reads anew with MiXCR; each CDR3 protein has one entry. This sample has about 46,000 distinct CDR3 sequences, with around 20% found just once. The sequencing sample was made of a population of CD138-negative cells sorted from bone marrow. These receptors were taken from a donor at least 40 years old with multiple myeloma.

With regard to this clonotype: A much bigger clone sits one base away, suggesting this may be a read error. This chain joins TRBV6-5 and TRBJ2-7; 10 nucleotides align to TRBD1. V dropped 2 bases and J dropped 2; count of bases not matched to a gene: 9. CDR1 is MNHEY and CDR2 is SVGAGI in the germline V gene. The CDR3 has 17 amino acids. CDR3 nucleotides: TGTGCCAGCAGTTACCCTTGGGGGACAGGGGACGCCTACGAGCAGTACTTC. It yields the protein CASSYPWGTGDAYEQYF.

This clonotype was observed at least ten times. The V call is TRBV11-2, the J call TRBJ2-1; 9 bases line up with TRBD2. This CDR3 contains 15 residues. Losses at the gene ends were 4 bases for V and 5 bases for J; bases not matched to a gene: 6. Per germline, CDR1 SGHAT and CDR2 FQNNGV. CDR3 DNA sequence: TGTGCCAGCAGCTCCAGACTAGCGGAAGACAATGAGCAGTTCTTC. Its protein product is CASSSRLAEDNEQFF.

This chain joins TRBV19 and TRBJ1-1; 7 bases are a match to TRBD1. Germline-derived CDR1 and CDR2 are LNHDA and SQIVND (reference sequence). V lost 3 bases and J lost 5; bases outside the gene matches: 9. The CDR3 sequence is 15 residues long. CDR3 sequence (DNA): TGTGCCAGTAGTATTGGTGCGCAGGGGGGGACTGAAGCTTTCTTT. Translated, it gives CASSIGAQGGTEAFF.

This clonotype was seen repeatedly, ten times or more. The J gene is TRBJ2-5, the V gene TRBV7-8; weak D call: TRBD2 (6 bases). This CDR3 contains 14 residues. Trimming shortened V by 5 bases and J by 10 bases, and 20 bases separated the two germline ends. CDR1 and CDR2 (germline): SGHVS, FQNEAQ. The CDR3 DNA follows: TGTGCCAGCAGCACTCGGACGGAACCGGGGGACCAGTACTTC. Translated, it gives CASSTRTEPGDQYF.

This clonotype came up many times. The chain couples TRBV25-1 to TRBJ1-2; D is uncertain. Trimming pared 8 bases from V and 8 bases from J, leaving 18 bases between. Germline CDR1 MGHDK, CDR2 SYGVNS. The CDR3 totals 13 residues. The CDR3 coding sequence is TGTGCCAGCGCGGGGAGAGGCGACGGAGGCTACACCTTC. Protein: CASAGRGDGGYTF.

The chain combines TRBV7-2 with TRBJ2-1, with D possibly matching TRBD2 (6 bases). Looked up from germline, CDR1 is SGHTA and CDR2 is FQGNSA. The CDR3 runs 16 residues. V was cut by 3 bases and J by 8 bases, with 20 bases left in between. The CDR3 DNA is TGTGCCAGCAGCTTCGCCGGGTCTGGTAGCGGATATGAGCAGTTCTTC. This encodes CASSFAGSGSGYEQFF.

In its sample, this clonotype was seen many times. The chain couples TRBV2 to TRBJ1-5; TRBD1 is a possible D gene (5 bases). CDR3 size: 14 residues. V was shortened by 6 bases and J by 3 bases, with 12 bases between the two germline ends. CDR1 SNHLY and CDR2 FYNNEI come from the germline V gene. The CDR3 loop is CASSPDSPNQPQHF. DNA for the CDR3: TGTGCCAGCAGCCCCGACAGCCCCAATCAGCCCCAGCATTTT.

This clonotype has a count of ten or more. The V and J genes are TRBV27 and TRBJ2-3, with D possibly TRBD1 on 6 matching bases. This CDR3 has 15 residues. Trimming shortened V by 5 bases and J by 3 bases, and 15 bases separated the two germline ends. The germline CDR1 and CDR2 sequences are MNHEY and SMNVEV (reference sequence). The DNA of the CDR3 is TGTGCCAGCAGTCCCGGGACACTAAGGACAGATACGCAGTATTTT. Residues: CASSPGTLRTDTQYF.

This clonotype has just a few counts. The rearrangement links TRBV7-2 to TRBJ2-5; 15 positions match TRBD2. J gave up 3 bases and V 5 bases, and 4 bases lay outside the gene matches. Germline values: CDR1 SGHTA, CDR2 FQGNSA. The CDR3 runs to 16 residues. The CDR3 DNA sequence: TGTGCCAGCAGCAGGACTAGCGGGAGGGCCGAAGAGACCCAGTACTTC. Translation: CASSRTSGRAEETQYF.

This clonotype was seen at least ten times. V gene TRBV29-1 combines with J gene TRBJ1-1, with no clear D. V was shortened by 4 bases and J by 3 bases, with 12 bases between the two germline ends. The CDR3 sequence is 13 residues long. Germline V gene sequence: CDR1 SQVTM, CDR2 ANQGSEA. CDR3 nucleotide sequence: TGCAGCGTTGGCCGGGGTCGGGACACTGAAGCTTTCTTT. Protein product: CSVGRGRDTEAFF.

This clonotype was seen many times. The chain has TRBV20-1 and TRBJ2-5, with D possibly matching TRBD2 (6 bases). CDR1 and CDR2 (germline): DFQATT, SNEGSKA (reference sequence). Trimming stripped 3 bases from V and 5 bases from J, with 10 bases between. The length of the CDR3 is 12 residues. The DNA for the CDR3 is TGCAGTGCTAGGGGCGGGGCGGAGACCCAGTACTTC. Protein sequence: CSARGGAETQYF.

This clonotype was counted ten times or more. This chain connects TRBV28 to TRBJ2-7; D gene uncertain. Per the germline V gene, CDR1 is MDHEN and CDR2 is SYDVKM. V gave up 4 bases and J gave up 2 bases, with 6 bases separating them. This CDR3 is 12 amino acids long. CDR3 sequence reads: CASSSPAYEQYF. The CDR3 DNA follows: TGTGCCAGCAGTTCCCCAGCCTACGAGCAGTACTTC.

A note on this clonotype: This sequence may be a read error, since a much larger clone differs from it by one base. The chain uses TRBV20-1 and TRBJ2-7; 10 bases match TRBD2. This CDR3 spans 13 amino acids. The V segment lost 4 bases and the J segment 2 bases; nucleotides outside the gene matches: 2. Looked up from germline, CDR1 is DFQATT and CDR2 is SNEGSKA (reference sequence). The CDR3 is CSAIAGGPYEQYF. The CDR3 DNA follows: TGCAGTGCTATAGCGGGAGGTCCCTACGAGCAGTACTTC.

This clonotype was seen ten or more times. This CDR3 reads CATSAGEETQYF. The CDR3 region has the DNA TGTGCCACCAGTGCGGGGGAAGAGACCCAGTACTTC. The V and J genes are TRBV24-1 and TRBJ2-5; D is perhaps TRBD2 (6 bases). The CDR3 has 12 amino acids. The V gene lost 5 bases and the J gene lost 3 bases, with 6 bases spanning the gap. In germline, CDR1 is KGHDR, CDR2 SFDVKD.